This T cell receptor (beta chain) was sequenced for a study of blood T cell repertoires in COVID-19. The overall study: Samples representing acute and convalescent COVID-19 were sourced from the United States, Italy and Spain.

Original processing methods: Quantification of nucleated cells was approximated via reference gene primer amplification. Method: immunoSEQ multiplex PCR; TCRdb's copy keeps in-frame clones and lacks some. That table gives V, J and clone size, and the DNA gave D and trimming. The sample lists 250,000 to 400,000 clones, about nine tenths occurring once. CDR1 LNHDA and CDR2 SQIVND come from the germline V gene (reference sequence). The CDR3 length is 13 residues. Germline trimming cut 3 bases from V and 8 bases from J; bases unmatched to any gene: 5. The V and J genes are TRBV19 and TRBJ2-5, with 8 nucleotides matching TRBD1. This TCR was sampled from a man in his fifties or sixties with active or convalescent COVID-19. Sequences were obtained from peripheral blood. CDR3 sequence reads: CASSIRTGRTQYF. Written as DNA, the CDR3 is TGTGCCAGTAGTATCAGGACAGGGCGCACCCAGTACTTC.